The 4 T cell receptor beta chains given below trace back to one sample, sequenced in a study of T cells after somatic rescue of genetic block. Generated by immunoSEQ multiplex PCR, the TCRdb table keeps only in-frame clones and is missing some. The sample lists 85,000 to 100,000 clones, about 87% seen once, with 1.6% in the top ten. Sequencing was performed on peripheral blood mononuclear cells (PBMCs). These receptors all stem from a woman younger than 30.

This clone turned up a few times. The chain has TRBV27 and TRBJ2-1, with 9 bases lining up with TRBD2. Germline CDR1 reads MNHEY; CDR2 reads SMNVEV (reference sequence). The CDR3 consists of 14 residues. V was clipped by 3 bases and J by 6 bases; unmatched bases: 3. For the CDR3, the DNA is TGTGCCAGCAGTTTTTCGGGACTAGCCAATGAGCAGTTCTTC. Its protein is CASSFSGLANEQFF.

This sequence joins TRBV4-2 and TRBJ2-4, with TRBD2 matching 7 bases. The CDR3 totals 14 residues. The trim removed 1 base at V and 9 bases at J, leaving 6 bases unmatched. CDR1 LGHNA and CDR2 YNFKEQ come from the germline V gene. CDR3 sequence (DNA): TGTGCCAGCAGCCAAGCAGGGAGGGGAGGCATTCAGTACTTC. This encodes CASSQAGRGGIQYF.

The chain carries TRBV18 and TRBJ1-1; tentatively, D is TRBD1 (6 bases). Deletions cut 1 base from V and 2 bases from J, with 11 bases between. The CDR3 length is 15 residues. The V gene's germline CDR1 is KGHSH and CDR2 LQKENI. The CDR3 coding sequence is TGTGCCAGCTCACCACAGGGGGAAAGTAACACTGAAGCTTTCTTT. It translates to CASSPQGESNTEAFF.

The chain links TRBV5-4 to TRBJ1-2; D remains unclear. V was cut by 4 bases and J by 5 bases, with 9 bases left in between. The CDR3 sequence is 12 residues long. CDR1 is SGHNT, CDR2 YYREEE, per germline (reference sequence). The CDR3 coding sequence is TGTGCCAGCAGCCCGACGGGATATGGCTACACCTTC. Translation gives CASSPTGYGYTF.